The 15 T cell receptor beta chains listed next were all sequenced from one sample in a study of OX40 agonist ivuxolimab in advanced cancers. Using immunoSEQ multiplex PCR, the repertoire was profiled, and TCRdb retains in-frame clones only, with some absent. The sample has approximately 46,000 clones; 75% to 80% are singletons. Material: CD4+ or CD8+ T cells sorted from blood, obtained in a trial of the OX40 agonist ivuxolimab. Source of these receptors: an adult with an advanced solid tumor such as melanoma, head and neck, liver or kidney cancer.

This chain uses TRBV14 with TRBJ2-1, with 10 positions matching TRBD2. Trimming at V came to 3 bases and at J to 7 bases, leaving 12 bases not matched to a gene. Germline lookup yields CDR1 SGHDN and CDR2 FVKESK. The CDR3 sequence is 17 residues long. The CDR3 sequence is CASSHPVLAGVENEQFF. CDR3 bases: TGTGCCAGCAGCCACCCAGTCCTAGCGGGAGTAGAAAATGAGCAGTTCTTC.

V gene TRBV4-1 combines with J gene TRBJ1-4, with D unclear. CDR3 size: 14 residues. The ends were cut back, 5 bases at V and 10 bases at J, with 17 bases in the middle. Germline assignment: CDR1 MGHRA and CDR2 YSYEKL. CDR3 sequence reads: CASSSPRPSGKLFF. CDR3 DNA: TGCGCCAGCAGCTCCCCCCGGCCATCGGGAAAACTGTTTTTT.

This clone was seen a few times. The chain's CDR3 is CASSPVTGHYGYTF. As DNA, the CDR3 is TGTGCCAGCTCACCAGTCACAGGACACTATGGCTACACCTTC. The chain carries TRBV18 and TRBJ1-2, with D maybe TRBD1 (5 bases). CDR3 length equals 14 residues. CDR1 and CDR2 from the germline V gene are KGHSH and LQKENI. Trimming pared 2 bases from V and 3 bases from J, leaving 10 bases between.

The rearrangement uses TRBV6-5 and TRBJ2-2; 7 positions match TRBD2. The trim removed 5 bases at V and 0 bases at J, leaving 0 bases unmatched. Germline loops: CDR1 MNHEY, CDR2 SVGAGI. There are 14 residues in the CDR3. CDR3 in DNA: TGTGCCAGCAGTAGCGGGGCGAACACCGGGGAGCTGTTTTTT. Its translation is CASSSGANTGELFF.

This CDR3 reads CASSLGAALNTDTQYF. DNA for the CDR3: TGCGCCAGCAGCTTGGGGGCAGCCCTGAACACAGATACGCAGTATTTT. The chain employs TRBV5-1 and TRBJ2-3; D is unresolved. V lost 0 bases and J lost 2, with 13 bases in between. Germline V gene sequence: CDR1 SGHRS, CDR2 YFSETQ. The CDR3 contains 16 residues.

The chain couples TRBV6-5 to TRBJ1-6; a weak D match, TRBD1 (6 bases). Trimming cost V 5 bases and J 10 bases, with 12 bases left between them. The CDR3 has 13 amino acids. Germline CDR1 and CDR2: MNHEY and SVGAGI. The CDR3 nucleotides read TGTGCCAGCAGTCGACAGGTCGGGTCACCCCTCCACTTT. This translates into CASSRQVGSPLHF.

The chain has TRBV28 and TRBJ1-1, with a weak D call TRBD1 (5 bases). CDR1 and CDR2 from the germline V gene are MDHEN and SYDVKM. Trimming took off 7 bases at V and 0 bases at J, with 15 bases between the two ends. The CDR3 consists of 15 residues. The CDR3 protein is CASNGRDFLNTEAFF. DNA of the CDR3: TGTGCCAGCAACGGCAGGGACTTTTTGAACACTGAAGCTTTCTTT.

The chain uses TRBV18 and TRBJ2-5, with TRBD2 identical over 12 bases. The CDR3 covers 16 residues. Germline-derived CDR1 and CDR2 are KGHSH and LQKENI. V was pared by 6 bases and J by 4 bases, with 9 bases of the junction left unmatched. CDR3 in amino acids: CASSETSGRIAETQYF. In DNA, the CDR3 is TGTGCCAGCTCGGAGACTAGCGGGAGAATTGCAGAGACCCAGTACTTC.

The J gene is TRBJ2-7, the V gene TRBV5-1, with 8 positions matching TRBD2. The V and J ends lost 0 bases and 3 bases, in that order; junction bases with no gene match: 2. The CDR3 runs to 14 residues. Germline V lookup: CDR1 SGHRS, CDR2 YFSETQ. CDR3 in DNA: TGCGCCAGCAGCTTGGCTCTAGCGGGCTACGAGCAGTACTTC. Its translation is CASSLALAGYEQYF.

This chain uses TRBV11-1 with TRBJ2-7; TRBD2 matches 10 bases. This CDR3 contains 15 residues. Germline trimming cut 6 bases from V and 2 bases from J; bases unmatched to any gene: 7. CDR1 is SGHAT, CDR2 FQDESV, per germline (reference sequence). In DNA form, the CDR3 reads TGTGCCAGCAGTCCCTCTAGCGGGAGAACCTACGAGCAGTACTTC. Protein: CASSPSSGRTYEQYF.

This clone is labeled medium-sized. The V gene is TRBV5-5, the J gene TRBJ1-1; 8 nucleotides match TRBD1. The CDR3 contains 15 residues. Trimming cost V 5 bases and J 0 bases; bases outside gene matches: 6. CDR1 is SGHKS and CDR2 is YYEKEE in the germline V gene (reference sequence). The CDR3: CASSFGQGVNTEAFF. The CDR3 coding sequence is TGTGCCAGCAGTTTCGGACAGGGAGTGAACACTGAAGCTTTCTTT.

The chain is built from TRBV19 and TRBJ2-2; D is uncertain. V lost 5 bases and J 3 bases, leaving 4 bases between the germline ends. The V gene's germline CDR1 is LNHDA and CDR2 SQIVND (reference sequence). The CDR3 is 12 amino acids. In DNA, the CDR3 is TGTGCCAGTAGTGAGTACACCGGGGAGCTGTTTTTT. It translates to CASSEYTGELFF.

The genes are TRBV25-1 and TRBJ2-5; D not resolved. Trimming pared 2 bases from V and 5 bases from J, leaving 18 bases between. The CDR3 is 16 residues long. Germline CDR1 and CDR2: MGHDK and SYGVNS. The CDR3 sequence: CASSEGWMAFRETQYF. The CDR3 DNA is TGTGCCAGCAGTGAAGGGTGGATGGCCTTTCGGGAGACCCAGTACTTC.

This chain joins TRBV19 and TRBJ1-1; D uncertain. V lost 8 bases and J lost 7, with 14 bases in between. Germline CDR1 and CDR2: LNHDA and SQIVND (reference sequence). The CDR3 sequence is 12 residues long. CDR3 in amino acids: CASSTVGSEAFF. Written as DNA, the CDR3 is TGTGCCAGTTCCACCGTGGGCAGTGAAGCTTTCTTT. Full variable domain (remainder filled in from reference TRBV19 and TRBJ1-1): DGGITQSPKYLFRKEGQNVTLSCEQNLNHDAMYWYRQDPGQGLRLIYYSQIVNDFQKGDIAEGYSVSREKKESFPLTVTSAQKNPTAFYLCASSTVGSEAFFGQGTRLTVV.

The rearrangement links TRBV19 to TRBJ2-7; TRBD2 agrees at 7 bases. Per germline, CDR1 LNHDA and CDR2 SQIVND (reference sequence). The CDR3 totals 13 residues. Trimming took 0 bases from V and 7 from J; bases not matched to a gene: 3. Here the CDR3 reads CASSIDREGEQYF. Written as DNA, the CDR3 is TGTGCCAGTAGTATAGATAGGGAGGGAGAGCAGTACTTC. The full variable domain, with the rest looked up from reference TRBV19 and TRBJ2-7, is DGGITQSPKYLFRKEGQNVTLSCEQNLNHDAMYWYRQDPGQGLRLIYYSQIVNDFQKGDIAEGYSVSREKKESFPLTVTSAQKNPTAFYLCASSIDREGEQYFGPGTRLTVT.